This T cell receptor beta chain was recorded in a study of blood T cell repertoires in COVID-19. Study background: Sources were T cells, B-cell-depleted T cells, or PBMCs; the material itself was cDNA or gDNA.

Unmatched junction bases numbered 15, after V lost 5 bases and J lost 4 bases. The V gene's germline CDR1 is SNHLY and CDR2 FYNNEI. The CDR3 has 18 amino acids. The repertoire was sequenced with immunoSEQ multiplex PCR; TCRdb's copy has only in-frame clones and lacks some. The data contain about 400,000 clones, about 90% of them seen just once; the ten biggest clones take up 1% to 1.5%. The origin of this receptor is a middle-aged man with acute or convalescent COVID-19. The material sequenced was peripheral blood. The chain links TRBV2 to TRBJ1-2, with 11 positions matching TRBD1. The CDR3 DNA sequence: TGTGCCAGCAGTAAATCGGACAGGGGGCAGGTGGAGAGCTATGGCTACACCTTC. Its translation is CASSKSDRGQVESYGYTF.